A selection of T cell receptor beta chains follows, all from one sample in a study of blood T cell repertoires in COVID-19. Here immunoSEQ multiplex PCR was the method, and the copy in TCRdb shows in-frame clones only, minus some. The sample contains hundreds of thousands of clones, around 80% of which appear only once. The specimen sequenced was peripheral blood. The receptor set was obtained from a woman of 80 years or more with acute or convalescent COVID-19. Each CDR3 is given with its conserved first and last residue. A D gene is named only where the DNA matches it firmly. Clone size is given for some rows only: seen once, a few or many times, or a class if the clone is expanded.

J	V	D	size	CDR3	DNA
TRBJ1-5	TRBV19	.	few	CASSNSAGGFNQPQHF	TGTGCCAGTAGTAACTCCGCCGGAGGGTTCAATCAGCCCCAGCATTTT
TRBJ2-5	TRBV23-1	.	.	CASSQKDRKCQETQYF	TGCGCCAGCAGTCAAAAGGACAGAAAGTGCCAAGAGACCCAGTACTTC
TRBJ2-2	TRBV7-8	TRBD1	.	CASSLRRSGQGGSGELFF	TGTGCCAGCAGCTTAAGGAGATCGGGACAGGGGGGCTCCGGGGAGCTGTTTTTT
TRBJ1-5	TRBV18	.	once	CASSPDWVGQPQHF	TGTGCCAGCTCACCAGACTGGGTCGGCCAGCCCCAGCATTTT
TRBJ2-1	TRBV7-3	.	once	CASSPGTAYNEQFF	TGTGCCAGCAGCCCCGGGACTGCTTACAATGAGCAGTTCTTC
TRBJ1-4	TRBV3-1/TRBV3-2	.	.	CASSRVTQGAEKLFF	TGTGCCAGCAGCCGAGTAACCCAAGGGGCCGAAAAACTGTTTTTT
TRBJ2-3	TRBV5-4	TRBD1	few	CASSSTGTDTQYF	TGTGCCAGCAGTTCGACAGGGACAGATACGCAGTATTTT
TRBJ2-1	TRBV30	TRBD2	few	CAWRRLAGGSSYNEQFF	TGTGCCTGGAGAAGACTAGCGGGGGGGAGCTCCTACAATGAGCAGTTCTTC
TRBJ2-5	TRBV11-3	TRBD2	.	CASSPSLGLAETQYF	TGTGCCAGCAGCCCCTCTCTGGGACTAGCGGAGACCCAGTACTTC
TRBJ2-7	TRBV10-3	.	once	CAISPGDLSYEQYF	TGTGCCATCAGTCCAGGGGACCTCTCCTACGAGCAGTACTTC
TRBJ1-2	TRBV4-3	TRBD1	.	CASSSRTGGDYGYTF	TGCGCCAGCAGCTCCCGGACAGGGGGAGATTATGGCTACACCTTC
TRBJ2-5	TRBV7-2	TRBD2	.	CASSRRLGLAGDGETQYF	TGTGCCAGCAGCCGGAGATTGGGACTAGCGGGGGATGGGGAGACCCAGTACTTC
TRBJ2-7	TRBV4-1	TRBD1	.	CASSQIGTASYEQYF	TGCGCCAGCAGCCAAATCGGGACAGCGTCCTACGAGCAGTACTTC
TRBJ1-2	TRBV19	TRBD1	.	CASSIAQGAHGYTF	TGTGCCAGTAGTATAGCACAGGGGGCGCATGGCTACACCTTC
TRBJ1-3	TRBV19	.	.	CASSTGEGGNTIYF	TGTGCCAGTAGTACAGGGGAAGGTGGAAACACCATATATTTT
TRBJ2-7	TRBV30	TRBD2	few	CAAYRGGAVGYEQYF	TGTGCCGCCTATAGGGGAGGGGCCGTCGGCTACGAGCAGTACTTC
TRBJ1-1	TRBV7-2	TRBD1	.	CASSLAGQGLTEAFF	TGTGCCAGCAGCTTAGCGGGACAGGGATTAACTGAAGCTTTCTTT
TRBJ2-7	TRBV7-2	TRBD1	.	CASSKAGTVSYEQYF	TGTGCCAGCAGCAAGGCAGGGACAGTCTCCTACGAGCAGTACTTC
TRBJ2-3	TRBV6-2/TRBV6-3	TRBD2	.	CASSYSTGLFGGAGDTQYF	TGTGCCAGCAGTTACTCGACGGGCCTTTTCGGGGGGGCTGGTGATACGCAGTATTTT
TRBJ1-6	TRBV18	.	.	CASSRQGYNSPLHF	TGTGCCAGCTCACGTCAGGGGTATAATTCACCCCTCCACTTT
TRBJ2-1	TRBV15	.	once	CATSRALGNEQFF	TGTGCCACCAGCAGAGCTCTAGGAAATGAGCAGTTCTTC
TRBJ1-1	TRBV7-2	.	.	CASSLSEGIEAFF	TGTGCCAGCAGCTTGTCGGAGGGTATTGAAGCTTTCTTT
TRBJ2-3	TRBV7-7	TRBD2	.	CASSLSGRAGTDTQYF	TGTGCTAGCAGTCTTAGCGGGAGGGCCGGCACAGATACGCAGTATTTT
TRBJ1-5	TRBV11-2	.	.	CASSFGGGGQPQHF	TGTGCCAGCAGCTTCGGGGGGGGTGGGCAGCCCCAGCATTTT
TRBJ1-6	TRBV11-3	TRBD1	.	CASSMGQYNSPLHF	TGTGCCAGCAGCATGGGACAGTATAATTCACCCCTCCACTTT
TRBJ1-1	TRBV3-1/TRBV3-2	.	.	CASSQVPGFNTEAFF	TGTGCCAGCAGCCAAGTCCCAGGGTTCAACACTGAAGCTTTCTTT
TRBJ2-2	TRBV10-3	TRBD2	.	CAITEREVAGELFF	TGTGCCATCACGGAGCGGGAGGTTGCCGGGGAGCTGTTTTTT
TRBJ1-2	TRBV5-4	TRBD1	.	CASSSGGPSRGYTF	TGTGCCAGCAGCTCAGGGGGCCCCAGTCGCGGCTACACCTTC
TRBJ2-2	TRBV7-2	TRBD1	once	CASSRNRGGTGELFF	TGTGCCAGCAGCCGGAACAGGGGTGGCACCGGGGAGCTGTTTTTT
TRBJ2-1	TRBV5-1	TRBD2	.	CASSFQAGGPDEQFF	TGCGCCAGCAGCTTCCAAGCGGGGGGGCCGGATGAGCAGTTCTTC
TRBJ1-1	TRBV7-9	TRBD1	.	CASSRGQVAAEAFF	TGTGCCAGCAGCCGGGGACAGGTCGCGGCTGAAGCTTTCTTT
TRBJ2-1	TRBV6-6	TRBD2	.	CATASGSYNEQFF	TGTGCCACGGCTAGCGGGAGCTACAATGAGCAGTTCTTC
TRBJ1-3	TRBV7-9	.	few	CASSPSDTIYF	TGTGCCAGCAGCCCATCAGACACCATATATTTT
TRBJ1-5	TRBV30	TRBD1	.	CAWTQNRGQPQHF	TGTGCCTGGACGCAAAACAGGGGTCAGCCCCAGCATTTT
TRBJ2-3	TRBV7-2	.	.	CASSFGSDTQYF	TGTGCCAGCAGCTTTGGCTCAGATACGCAGTATTTT
TRBJ1-2	TRBV7-9	TRBD1	.	CASSLDIRDRARGYTF	TGTGCCAGCAGCTTAGATATCCGGGACAGGGCGAGAGGCTACACCTTC
TRBJ2-1	TRBV7-2	.	.	CASSSGSGSYNEQFF	TGTGCCAGCAGCTCCGGGTCGGGCTCCTACAATGAGCAGTTCTTC
TRBJ2-1	TRBV4-2	TRBD1	.	CASSQEDRGPAEQFF	TGTGCCAGCAGCCAAGAAGACAGGGGGCCCGCCGAGCAGTTCTTC
TRBJ1-2	TRBV6-1	.	.	CASSEDSFYGYTF	TGTGCCAGCAGCGAAGACAGTTTCTATGGCTACACCTTC
TRBJ1-3	TRBV28	.	few	CASSFRLGAISGNTIYF	TGTGCCAGCAGTTTTCGACTGGGTGCGATCTCTGGAAACACCATATATTTT
TRBJ1-1	TRBV12-3/TRBV12-4	.	.	CASSFAGNTEAFF	TGTGCCAGCAGTTTCGCCGGGAACACTGAAGCTTTCTTT